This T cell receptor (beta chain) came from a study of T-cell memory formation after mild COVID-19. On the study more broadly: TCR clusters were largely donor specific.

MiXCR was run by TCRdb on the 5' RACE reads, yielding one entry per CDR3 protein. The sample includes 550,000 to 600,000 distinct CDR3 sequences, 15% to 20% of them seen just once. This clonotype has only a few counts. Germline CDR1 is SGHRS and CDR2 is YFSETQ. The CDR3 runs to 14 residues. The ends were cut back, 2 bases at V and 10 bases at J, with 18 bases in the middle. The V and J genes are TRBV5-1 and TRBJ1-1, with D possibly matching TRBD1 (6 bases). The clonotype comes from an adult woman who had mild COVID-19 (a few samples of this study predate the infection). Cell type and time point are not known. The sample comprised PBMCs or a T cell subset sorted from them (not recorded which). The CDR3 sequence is CASSFTGSMSGAFF. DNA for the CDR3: TGCGCCAGCAGCTTTACAGGGAGTATGAGTGGAGCTTTCTTT.